A selection of T cell receptor beta chains follows, all from one sample in a study of blood T cells in healthy people across ages. A single record per CDR3 protein comes from TCRdb applying MiXCR to the 5' RACE reads. The sample includes around 900,000 distinct CDR3 sequences, 51% of them seen just once. The sequenced material came from blood. The source of these receptors is a woman aged 55-69 years in good health. CDR3s include the opening cysteine and the closing phenylalanine or tryptophan. Each record gives: V gene, J gene, clone size, D gene, CDR3 DNA, CDR3 protein. D genes are given only for firm matches. The size entry is marked missing in some rows and otherwise reads once, few, many or a size class.

V: TRBV29-1
J: TRBJ2-7
size: .
D: TRBD2
DNA: TGCAGCGTTGCGTCGGTTGGGGGGGTTACCTCCTACGAGCAGTACTTC
CDR3: CSVASVGGVTSYEQYF

V: TRBV4-3
J: TRBJ2-3
size: few
D: TRBD2
DNA: TGCGCCAGCAGCCCACTAGCGGCTGGGGATACGCAGTATTTT
CDR3: CASSPLAAGDTQYF

V: TRBV7-2
J: TRBJ2-5
size: .
D: .
DNA: TGTGCCAGCAGCCAGAGGGGGGCGCCCAGTGCAGAGACCCAGTACTTC
CDR3: CASSQRGAPSAETQYF

V: TRBV27
J: TRBJ2-3
size: few
D: TRBD2
DNA: TGTGCCAGCAGTCCTCAAGCGGGAGTGACAGATACGCAGTATTTT
CDR3: CASSPQAGVTDTQYF

V: TRBV6-5
J: TRBJ2-7
size: .
D: TRBD2
DNA: TGTGCCAGCAGTAACGGGAGGGAGGGCCTAGTATACGAGCAGTACTTC
CDR3: CASSNGREGLVYEQYF

V: TRBV18
J: TRBJ1-5
size: .
D: .
DNA: TGTGCCAGCTCACCTCAAGAGGGCAGCAATCAGCCCCAGCATTTT
CDR3: CASSPQEGSNQPQHF

V: TRBV5-5
J: TRBJ1-5
size: few
D: .
DNA: TGTGCCAGCAGCTTAGTACAACAGATCAATCAGCCCCAGCATTTT
CDR3: CASSLVQQINQPQHF

V: TRBV20-1
J: TRBJ2-7
size: .
D: .
DNA: TGCAGTCCGTATATGGGGCACTACGAGCAGTACTTC
CDR3: CSPYMGHYEQYF

V: TRBV20-1
J: TRBJ2-1
size: .
D: .
DNA: TGCAGTGCTAGGTACGGGGGCAATGAGCAGTTCTTC
CDR3: CSARYGGNEQFF

V: TRBV10-3
J: TRBJ1-4
size: few
D: TRBD1
DNA: TGTGCCATCAGTGATCACGACAGGGAGGATCGGGAAAAACTGTTTTTT
CDR3: CAISDHDREDREKLFF

V: TRBV27
J: TRBJ2-7
size: few
D: TRBD2
DNA: TGTGCCAGCAGTTCGGGCCGAAAAGCGGGAGACGCCTACGAGCAGTACTTC
CDR3: CASSSGRKAGDAYEQYF

V: TRBV5-1
J: TRBJ2-7
size: .
D: TRBD1
DNA: TGCGCCAGCAGACTACAAGGGACAGGGGCCTACGAGCAGTACTTC
CDR3: CASRLQGTGAYEQYF

V: TRBV6-5
J: TRBJ1-5
size: once
D: .
DNA: TGTGCCAGCAGTAGGGGTGGGGGGCGCAATCAGCCCCAGCATTTT
CDR3: CASSRGGGRNQPQHF

V: TRBV7-2
J: TRBJ2-3
size: .
D: TRBD2
DNA: TGTGCCAGCAGCTCCACAAGCCCGAAGCGGGGGGAGGTATTAGATACGCAGTATTTT
CDR3: CASSSTSPKRGEVLDTQYF

V: TRBV20-1
J: TRBJ2-3
size: few
D: .
DNA: TGCAGTGCTCGTCTGGGCGGGGCAAACACAGATACGCAGTATTTT
CDR3: CSARLGGANTDTQYF

V: TRBV10-2
J: TRBJ2-7
size: once
D: .
DNA: TGCGCCAGTAGACACATGGGTGGGAACGAGCAGTACTTC
CDR3: CASRHMGGNEQYF

V: TRBV7-8
J: TRBJ2-4
size: .
D: TRBD2
DNA: TGTGCCAGCAGCCACCCCTTCTGGGACTACACCAAAAACATTCAGTACTTC
CDR3: CASSHPFWDYTKNIQYF

V: TRBV7-3
J: TRBJ2-3
size: .
D: TRBD2
DNA: TGTGCCAGCAGCTTAACGGCAACTAGCGGGTCAGATACGCAGTATTTT
CDR3: CASSLTATSGSDTQYF

V: TRBV5-1
J: TRBJ1-1
size: .
D: .
DNA: TGCGCCAGCAGTTCCGACAGTATGAACACTGAAGCTTTCTTT
CDR3: CASSSDSMNTEAFF

V: TRBV9
J: TRBJ2-4
size: few
D: .
DNA: TGTGCCAGCAGCGCCGGGACTTTTAACATTCAGTACTTC
CDR3: CASSAGTFNIQYF

V: TRBV6-1
J: TRBJ2-7
size: .
D: TRBD2
DNA: TGTGCCAGCAGCCGGAGGGTAGCCACGTCGGCTAGCGGGAAGACCAATGAGCAGTACTTC
CDR3: CASSRRVATSASGKTNEQYF

V: TRBV7-9
J: TRBJ2-5
size: .
D: .
DNA: TGTGCCAGCAGCGGAGTACTTTGGGTGCAGTACTTC
CDR3: CASSGVLWVQYF

V: TRBV3-1
J: TRBJ2-5
size: medium-sized
D: TRBD1
DNA: TGTGCCAGCAGCCAGGGGGACAGTCAAGAGACCCAGTACTTC
CDR3: CASSQGDSQETQYF

V: TRBV20-1
J: TRBJ2-1
size: .
D: .
DNA: TGCAGTGCAAGAGGGTTCTCCTACAATGAGCAGTTCTTC
CDR3: CSARGFSYNEQFF

V: TRBV10-2
J: TRBJ2-5
size: .
D: .
DNA: TGCGCCAGCAGGGACGTTACTAGTTGGGGTGAGACCCAGTACTTC
CDR3: CASRDVTSWGETQYF

V: TRBV7-3
J: TRBJ2-1
size: .
D: .
DNA: TGTGCCAGCAGCTCCGAAGGGGGAGCGCAGTTCTTC
CDR3: CASSSEGGAQFF

V: TRBV20-1
J: TRBJ2-1
size: .
D: TRBD2
DNA: TGCAGTGCTAGAGCCCTCCTAGCGGCAACCTACAATGAGCAGTTCTTC
CDR3: CSARALLAATYNEQFF

V: TRBV30
J: TRBJ2-7
size: .
D: .
DNA: TGTGCCTGGACCCCTTCCGCAGGGGCGGGAAGCTCCTACGAGCAGTACTTC
CDR3: CAWTPSAGAGSSYEQYF

V: TRBV18
J: TRBJ1-2
size: .
D: .
DNA: TGTGCCAGCTCACCACCGGGTATGGACTATGGCTACACCTTC
CDR3: CASSPPGMDYGYTF

V: TRBV6-2/TRBV6-3
J: TRBJ2-7
size: .
D: TRBD2
DNA: TGTGCCAGCAGTTACGGCGGGGGGGACTACGAGCAGTACTTC
CDR3: CASSYGGGDYEQYF

V: TRBV7-9
J: TRBJ1-4
size: few
D: .
DNA: TGTGCCAGCAGCCCGGACAGTAATGAAAAACTGTTTTTT
CDR3: CASSPDSNEKLFF

V: TRBV12-3/TRBV12-4
J: TRBJ2-7
size: .
D: TRBD1
DNA: TGTGCCAGCAGTACCGGGACAGGGCCTTGGGGGCAGTACTTC
CDR3: CASSTGTGPWGQYF

V: TRBV7-8
J: TRBJ2-1
size: .
D: .
DNA: TGTGCCAGTGCCTTGCTTGGGGGAAAGCAGTTCTTC
CDR3: CASALLGGKQFF

V: TRBV6-1
J: TRBJ1-1
size: few
D: .
DNA: TGTGCCAGCAGAAATAACCGGGACACTGAAGCTTTCTTT
CDR3: CASRNNRDTEAFF

V: TRBV12-3/TRBV12-4
J: TRBJ2-1
size: .
D: .
DNA: TGTGCCAGCAGTTCCAATACCGGCCATGAGCAGTTCTTC
CDR3: CASSSNTGHEQFF

V: TRBV4-2
J: TRBJ2-1
size: few
D: .
DNA: TGTGCCAGCAGCCAAGGGAGCACAGCGGGCCTTTACAATGAGCAGTTCTTC
CDR3: CASSQGSTAGLYNEQFF

V: TRBV6-5
J: TRBJ2-5
size: .
D: .
DNA: TGTGCCAGCACGCCGAGGGTAGTGGGCAATGAGCAGTACTTC
CDR3: CASTPRVVGNEQYF

V: TRBV6-1
J: TRBJ2-1
size: .
D: .
DNA: TGTGCCAGCAGTGAAGTAGGGGAGCAGTTCTTC
CDR3: CASSEVGEQFF

V: TRBV20-1
J: TRBJ2-5
size: .
D: .
DNA: TGCAGTGGGTCCGAGAACCAACAGACCCAGTACTTC
CDR3: CSGSENQQTQYF

V: TRBV28
J: TRBJ1-2
size: .
D: .
DNA: TGTGCCAGCAGTTTATTTTCCGGGGATGGCTACACCTTC
CDR3: CASSLFSGDGYTF

V: TRBV7-6
J: TRBJ2-1
size: .
D: TRBD2
DNA: TGTGCCAGCAGCCCCAGGACTAGCGGGGGTAAGCAGTTCTTC
CDR3: CASSPRTSGGKQFF

V: TRBV27
J: TRBJ2-1
size: .
D: TRBD2
DNA: TGTGCCAGCAGTAACGAGATAGCGGGAGTCTACAATGAGCAGTTCTTC
CDR3: CASSNEIAGVYNEQFF

V: TRBV5-1
J: TRBJ2-1
size: .
D: TRBD2
DNA: TGCGCCAGCAGCTTGACTAGCGAGAGCTACAATGAGCAGTTCTTC
CDR3: CASSLTSESYNEQFF

V: TRBV7-8
J: TRBJ2-5
size: .
D: TRBD1
DNA: TGTGCCAGCAGCTCAAACCGGGACAGGGCGGCGGAGACCCAGTACTTC
CDR3: CASSSNRDRAAETQYF

V: TRBV7-8
J: TRBJ2-5
size: .
D: .
DNA: TGTGCCAGCAGCTTAGAGGGGGTAGAGACCCAGTACTTC
CDR3: CASSLEGVETQYF

V: TRBV2
J: TRBJ2-7
size: few
D: .
DNA: TGTGCCAGCAGGCCGGGGAGTACCTACGAGCAGTACTTC
CDR3: CASRPGSTYEQYF

V: TRBV29-1
J: TRBJ2-2
size: .
D: .
DNA: TGCAGCGTTTGGAGGGCCGGGGAGCTGTTTTTT
CDR3: CSVWRAGELFF

V: TRBV20-1
J: TRBJ2-7
size: few
D: .
DNA: TGCAGTGCTAGCGTCCCAGGCTACGAGCAGTACTTC
CDR3: CSASVPGYEQYF

V: TRBV10-2
J: TRBJ1-1
size: .
D: .
DNA: TGCGCCAGCAGTGAGCCGCAGGGCCGGGGGCCTGAAGCTTTCTTT
CDR3: CASSEPQGRGPEAFF

V: TRBV5-1
J: TRBJ2-5
size: .
D: TRBD1
DNA: TGCGCCAGCCTCCGGGACAGGCAAGAGACCCAGTACTTC
CDR3: CASLRDRQETQYF

V: TRBV14
J: TRBJ2-7
size: once
D: .
DNA: TGTGCCAGCAGTACAGGGACGTTCTCCTACGAGCAGTACTTC
CDR3: CASSTGTFSYEQYF

V: TRBV3-1
J: TRBJ2-3
size: few
D: TRBD2
DNA: TGTGCCAGCAGCCCAGCGCTTGGGACGCGGGAGACAGATACGCAGTATTTT
CDR3: CASSPALGTRETDTQYF

V: TRBV20-1
J: TRBJ2-1
size: .
D: TRBD2
DNA: TGCAGTGCTCCGGGGGGTTTCGGGTCCCCCTACAATGAGCAGTTCTTC
CDR3: CSAPGGFGSPYNEQFF

V: TRBV27
J: TRBJ2-3
size: few
D: .
DNA: TGTGCCAGCAGTTGGGGTGACAGTAGCACAGATACGCAGTATTTT
CDR3: CASSWGDSSTDTQYF

V: TRBV2
J: TRBJ2-5
size: .
D: .
DNA: TGTGCCAGCAGTGAAAGGGAGTACCAAGAGACCCAGTACTTC
CDR3: CASSEREYQETQYF